Shown below are 28 T cell receptor beta chains from a single sample sequenced in a study of T cells after somatic rescue of genetic block. Only in-frame clones appear in the TCRdb table, and some are missing; sequencing was by immunoSEQ multiplex PCR. The sample lists more than 10,000 clones, approximately 72% occurring once. Sequences were obtained from peripheral blood mononuclear cells (PBMCs). The receptors were sampled from a boy aged 5-17 years.

The V and J genes are TRBV27 and TRBJ2-1; D could derive from TRBD1 or TRBD2 (6 bases each). Germline CDR1 and CDR2: MNHEY and SMNVEV (reference sequence). V was shortened by 4 bases and J by 7 bases, with 17 bases between the two germline ends. The CDR3 has 15 amino acids. The CDR3: CASSSDLKGGNEQFF. CDR3 DNA sequence: TGTGCCAGCAGTTCGGACCTGAAGGGGGGAAATGAGCAGTTCTTC.

The chain is built from TRBV15 and TRBJ2-2; D not resolved. V lost 8 bases and J 0 bases, leaving 4 bases between the germline ends. Per the germline V gene, CDR1 is LNHNV and CDR2 is YYDKDF (reference sequence). There are 12 residues in the CDR3. This CDR3 reads CATDTNTGELFF. As DNA, the CDR3 is TGTGCCACCGACACGAACACCGGGGAGCTGTTTTTT.

The V gene is TRBV5-1, the J gene TRBJ1-3; the match to TRBD1 covers 7 bases. The germline gives CDR1 SGHRS, CDR2 YFSETQ. The V and J ends lost 1 base and 1 base, in that order; junction bases with no gene match: 8. This CDR3 is built from 17 residues. CDR3 sequence (DNA): TGCGCCAGCAGCTTGCTCCCGGGGACAGAGTCTGGAAACACCATATATTTT. Amino acid sequence: CASSLLPGTESGNTIYF.

This clone occurred once. J is TRBJ2-2 and V is TRBV6-5; no firm D call. From germline, CDR1 is MNHEY and CDR2 SVGAGI. Trimming removed 1 base from V and 5 bases from J, with 2 bases in between. The CDR3 has 12 amino acids. In DNA, the CDR3 is TGTGCCAGCAGTTACTTTACCGGGGAGCTGTTTTTT. Its protein product is CASSYFTGELFF.

The chain joins TRBV4-2 to TRBJ2-3; TRBD2 matches 8 bases. J was trimmed by 2 bases and V by 0 bases; bases with no gene match: 10. Germline CDR1 is LGHNA and CDR2 is YNFKEQ. The CDR3 length is 18 residues. The CDR3 region has the DNA TGTGCCAGCAGCCAAGAGGGGCTGGGACTAGACAACACAGATACGCAGTATTTT. It translates to CASSQEGLGLDNTDTQYF.

This clone is categorized as medium-sized. This chain links TRBV7-2 with TRBJ2-7, with TRBD2 identical over 9 bases. Germline loops: CDR1 SGHTA, CDR2 FQGNSA. The CDR3 covers 14 residues. Losses at the gene ends were 1 base for V and 10 bases for J; bases not matched to a gene: 8. The CDR3 DNA reads TGTGCCAGCAGCTTAGTAGTTAGCGGGGGCGAACAGTACTTC. Amino acid sequence: CASSLVVSGGEQYF.

V usage is TRBV9 and J usage is TRBJ2-1, with 7 bases identical to TRBD2. Germline CDR1 and CDR2: SGDLS and YYNGEE. J was trimmed by 9 bases and V by 2 bases; bases with no gene match: 5. CDR3 length: 13 residues. The CDR3 sequence: CASSVGGRGEQFF. The CDR3 DNA is TGTGCCAGCAGCGTGGGAGGGAGGGGTGAGCAGTTCTTC. Supplemented by reference TRBV9 and TRBJ2-1, the full variable domain reads DSGVTQTPKHLITATGQRVTLRCSPRSGDLSVYWYQQSLDQGLQFLIQYYNGEERAKGNILERFSAQQFPDLHSELNLSSLELGDSALYFCASSVGGRGEQFFGPGTRLTVL.

J is TRBJ1-2 and V is TRBV7-9, with no clear D. The CDR3 length is 13 residues. The V end was cut by 3 bases, the J end by 6 bases, with 11 bases between. Germline CDR1 reads SEHNR; CDR2 reads FQNEAQ (reference sequence). Here the CDR3 DNA reads TGTGCCAGCAGCTTTAACAACAGACATGGCTACACCTTC. This codes for CASSFNNRHGYTF.

The CDR3 DNA reads TGCGCCAGCAGTCACGGAGCGGGAGGGGAGTTAGACATTCAGTACTTC. The encoded protein is CASSHGAGGELDIQYF. V gene TRBV4-1 combines with J gene TRBJ2-4; the match to TRBD2 covers 10 bases. V shed 6 bases and J 8 bases; nucleotides not matched to a gene: 13. Germline V lookup: CDR1 MGHRA, CDR2 YSYEKL. The CDR3 is 16 amino acids.

The rearrangement links TRBV5-6 to TRBJ2-7; D gene ambiguous. V was cut by 2 bases and J by 7 bases, with 13 bases left in between. In germline, CDR1 is SGHDT, CDR2 YYEEEE. The CDR3 spans 13 residues. CDR3 region: CASSFLGAVEQYF. Written as DNA, the CDR3 is TGTGCCAGCAGCTTTCTAGGCGCGGTGGAGCAGTACTTC.

V and J are TRBV6-6 and TRBJ2-5; no clear D gene. The CDR3 consists of 13 residues. The V gene's germline CDR1 is MNHNY and CDR2 SVGAGI (reference sequence). Trimming cost V 2 bases and J 2 bases, with 6 bases left between them. CDR3 coding DNA: TGTGCCAGCAGTTACGGCGGTCAAGAGACCCAGTACTTC. It yields the protein CASSYGGQETQYF.

V gene TRBV18 combines with J gene TRBJ2-5; 7 bases map to TRBD1. Trimming cost V 3 bases and J 2 bases; bases outside gene matches: 6. This CDR3 region has 15 residues. CDR1 is KGHSH, CDR2 LQKENI, per germline. The CDR3 sequence is CASSPRLTGQETQYF. In DNA, the CDR3 is TGTGCCAGCTCACCCCGTTTGACAGGGCAAGAGACCCAGTACTTC.

This clone was observed a single time. This chain connects TRBV7-6 to TRBJ2-2, with 7 bases identical to TRBD2. The CDR3 is 16 residues long. After removal of 3 bases from V and 2 bases from J, the junction contained 6 bases not matched to a gene. CDR1 and CDR2 from the germline V gene are SGHVS and FNYEAQ. CDR3 DNA sequence: TGTGCCAGCAGCTTTAGCGGGTACGCCAACACCGGGGAGCTGTTTTTT. Protein: CASSFSGYANTGELFF.

The chain has TRBV7-9 and TRBJ2-3, with TRBD2 matching over 9 bases. The germline V gene encodes CDR1 SEHNR and CDR2 FQNEAQ (reference sequence). V shed 3 bases, J shed 4 bases, and the junction held 2 bases outside the gene matches. The CDR3 totals 14 residues. CDR3 in amino acids: CASSFSGGADTQYF. The CDR3 region has the DNA TGTGCCAGCAGCTTTAGCGGGGGTGCAGATACGCAGTATTTT. Based on the CDR3 plus reference TRBV7-9 and TRBJ2-3, the full variable domain is DTGVSQNPRHKITKRGQNVTFRCDPISEHNRLYWYRQTLGQGPEFLTYFQNEAQLEKSRLLSDRFSAERPKGSFSTLEIQRTEQGDSAMYLCASSFSGGADTQYFGPGTRLTVL.

V is TRBV27 and J is TRBJ2-7, with no clear D. Germline V CDR1 and CDR2: MNHEY, SMNVEV (reference sequence). V lost 0 bases and J lost 3, with 9 bases in between. CDR3 length: 14 residues. The CDR3 DNA follows: TGTGCCAGCAGTTTATCGGCAGACCGCTACGAGCAGTACTTC. This encodes CASSLSADRYEQYF.

V is TRBV5-1 and J is TRBJ1-4; D ambiguous. The CDR3 length is 14 residues. Trimming removed 0 bases from V and 5 bases from J, with 8 bases in between. Germline lookup yields CDR1 SGHRS and CDR2 YFSETQ. The CDR3 loop reads CASSLAGGNEKLFF. Here the CDR3 DNA reads TGCGCCAGCAGCTTGGCCGGAGGGAATGAAAAACTGTTTTTT.

This rearrangement joins TRBV6-5 to TRBJ2-4, with 7 bases fitting TRBD2. Per germline, CDR1 MNHEY and CDR2 SVGAGI. Trimming took 7 bases from V and 8 from J; bases not matched to a gene: 8. CDR3 length: 13 residues. The CDR3 sequence: CASKRRELDIQYF. In DNA, the CDR3 is TGTGCCAGCAAGAGGCGGGAGCTAGACATTCAGTACTTC.

This chain joins TRBV6-6 and TRBJ1-3; no clear D. Deletions cut 4 bases from V and 0 bases from J, with 13 bases between. The CDR3 is made up of 16 amino acids. The V gene's germline CDR1 is MNHNY and CDR2 SVGAGI (reference sequence). DNA for the CDR3: TGTGCCAGCAGTTTCGGAGGGAACAACTCTGGAAACACCATATATTTT. Translated: CASSFGGNNSGNTIYF.

The chain joins TRBV5-4 to TRBJ2-7; no reliable D call. CDR1 is SGHNT and CDR2 is YYREEE in the germline V gene (reference sequence). The length of the CDR3 is 14 residues. V lost 3 bases and J 1 base, leaving 11 bases between the germline ends. The CDR3 protein is CASSSRSGSYEQYF. CDR3 DNA sequence: TGTGCCAGCAGCTCACGATCAGGTTCCTACGAGCAGTACTTC.

A single count supports this clone. The V gene is TRBV25-1, the J gene TRBJ2-1; 10 nucleotides match TRBD2. Germline CDR1 and CDR2: MGHDK and SYGVNS. V lost 2 bases to trimming and J lost 3 bases; unmatched junction nucleotides: 4. This CDR3 contains 16 residues. DNA for the CDR3: TGTGCCAGCAGTGAACCCCTAGCGGGAGACTACAATGAGCAGTTCTTC. Its protein product is CASSEPLAGDYNEQFF. Full variable domain (rest looked up from reference TRBV25-1 and TRBJ2-1): EADIYQTPRYLVIGTGKKITLECSQTMGHDKMYWYQQDPGMELHLIHYSYGVNSTEKGDLSSESTVSRIRTEHFPLTLESARPSHTSQYLCASSEPLAGDYNEQFFGPGTRLTVL.

The V and J genes are TRBV19 and TRBJ2-1, with 8 bases fitting TRBD2. Trimming took 2 bases from V and 9 from J; bases not matched to a gene: 6. Germline CDR1 is LNHDA and CDR2 is SQIVND (reference sequence). This CDR3 comprises 14 residues. This chain's CDR3 is CASSIRLASGEQFF. The CDR3 region has the DNA TGTGCCAGTAGTATAAGACTAGCGTCCGGTGAGCAGTTCTTC.

The chain couples TRBV5-6 to TRBJ2-7; TRBD1 matches 8 bases. The CDR3 covers 12 residues. CDR1 and CDR2 from the germline V gene are SGHDT and YYEEEE. The V gene end was trimmed by 0 bases and the J gene end by 9 bases; junction bases not matched to a gene: 2. In DNA, the CDR3 is TGTGCCAGCAGCTTGGGAGACAGGGGGCAGTACTTC. This translates into CASSLGDRGQYF.

Only a few counts were recorded for this clone. The CDR3 loop is CASSAENEQFF. In nucleotides, the CDR3 is TGTGCCAGCAGCGCGGAGAATGAGCAGTTCTTC. The J gene is TRBJ2-1, the V gene TRBV9, with no clear D. Trimming shortened V by 3 bases and J by 7 bases, and 5 bases separated the two germline ends. The V gene's germline CDR1 is SGDLS and CDR2 YYNGEE. The CDR3 sequence is 11 residues long.

The V and J genes are TRBV4-2 and TRBJ2-5; tentative D call: TRBD2 (5 bases). This CDR3 is built from 15 residues. Deletions cut 1 base from V and 5 bases from J, with 14 bases between. From germline, CDR1 is LGHNA and CDR2 YNFKEQ. The CDR3 loop reads CASSQAGEERETQYF. DNA for the CDR3: TGTGCCAGCAGCCAAGCGGGCGAAGAGCGGGAGACCCAGTACTTC.

The chain joins TRBV19 to TRBJ2-5, with D tentatively TRBD1 (6 bases). There are 15 residues in the CDR3. Germline CDR1 is LNHDA and CDR2 is SQIVND (reference sequence). V dropped 7 bases and J dropped 1 base, with 16 bases sitting between them. The CDR3 nucleotides read TGTGCCAGTAAAGGGGGTTGGGCCTCCCAAGAGACCCAGTACTTC. It is translated as CASKGGWASQETQYF.

V and J are TRBV11-2 and TRBJ2-7, with D uncertain. Germline assignment: CDR1 SGHAT and CDR2 FQNNGV. CDR3 size: 15 residues. V lost 5 bases and J lost 3, with 17 bases in between. This chain's CDR3 is CASSPQVRGSYEQYF. In DNA, the CDR3 is TGTGCCAGCAGCCCCCAGGTCAGAGGCAGCTACGAGCAGTACTTC.

CDR3 sequence reads: CASSFSGNTEAFF. In DNA, the CDR3 is TGTGCCAGCAGCTTCTCTGGGAACACTGAAGCTTTCTTT. V is TRBV5-5 and J is TRBJ1-1, with D uncertain. Per the germline V gene, CDR1 is SGHKS and CDR2 is YYEKEE (reference sequence). The CDR3 spans 13 residues. Trimming shortened V by 2 bases and J by 1 base, and 6 bases separated the two germline ends. The whole variable domain, filled in from reference TRBV5-5 and TRBJ1-1, reads DAGVTQSPTHLIKTRGQQVTLRCSPISGHKSVSWYQQVLGQGPQFIFQYYEKEERGRGNFPDRFSARQFPNYSSELNVNALLLGDSALYLCASSFSGNTEAFFGQGTRLTVV.

The rearrangement links TRBV5-1 to TRBJ2-1; either TRBD1 or TRBD2 may fit D (5 bases each). The CDR3 covers 14 residues. V was pared by 0 bases and J by 7 bases, with 11 bases between. Germline loops: CDR1 SGHRS, CDR2 YFSETQ. CDR3 DNA: TGCGCCAGCAGCTTGGAATCTTGGGGGAATGAGCAGTTCTTC. It yields the protein CASSLESWGNEQFF.